These 32 T cell receptor beta chains share one sample of origin, sequenced in a study of tumor and adjacent non-tumor tissue in lung cancer. This sample's RNA came from whole unsorted tissue. A modified ARM-PCR protocol with three rounds of nested PCR amplified TCRbeta. Each CDR3 protein is one row after TCRdb ran MiXCR on the multiplex PCR reads. The profile shows about 85,000 distinct CDR3 sequences, roughly two thirds of them singletons. Specimen: lung tumor tissue. The receptors here all came from a man in his 70s with non-small cell lung cancer.

This rearrangement joins TRBV11-2 to TRBJ2-5; a weak D match, TRBD1 (6 bases). The CDR3 has 14 residues. Germline-derived CDR1 and CDR2 are SGHAT and FQNNGV. The CDR3 bases are TGTACCAACAGTCCTAGACAGGCGAAAGAGACCCAGTACTTC. Its protein product is CTNSPRQAKETQYF.

Notes on this clonotype: Germline is not matched at one junction end, which may reflect a read error. The DNA of the CDR3 is TGTGCCAGCATCTTAGATGGTGGGTCCGGCTACACCTTC. Translated, it gives CASILDGGSGYTF. This sequence joins TRBV11-2 and TRBJ1-2, with unresolved D. CDR3 length: 13 residues. Germline CDR1 reads SGHAT; CDR2 reads FQNNGV.

This clonotype was observed at least ten times. V and J are TRBV28 and TRBJ2-2; D remains unclear. The CDR3 loop spans 12 amino acids. V lost 1 base and J lost 9, with 6 bases in between. CDR1 MDHEN and CDR2 SYDVKM come from the germline V gene. The CDR3 sequence: CASSLSGRELFF. In DNA form, the CDR3 reads TGTGCCAGCAGTTTATCGGGCCGGGAGCTGTTTTTT.

This sequence joins TRBV11-2 and TRBJ2-7, with a weak D call TRBD1 (6 bases). Trimming shortened V by 0 bases and J by 6 bases, and 9 bases separated the two germline ends. This CDR3 has 13 amino acids. Germline assignment: CDR1 SGHAT and CDR2 FQNNGV. As DNA, the CDR3 is TGTGCCAGCAGCTTAGATCAGGGGTGCGAGCAGTACTTC. It codes for CASSLDQGCEQYF. Looking up the rest from reference TRBV11-2 and TRBJ2-7 gives the full variable domain: EAGVAQSPRYKIIEKRQSVAFWCNPISGHATLYWYQQILGQGPKLLIQFQNNGVVDDSQLPKDRFSAERLKGVDSTLKIQPAKLEDSAVYLCASSLDQGCEQYFGPGTRLTVT.

The rearrangement links TRBV11-2 to TRBJ2-5; TRBD1 matches 7 bases. From germline, CDR1 is SGHAT and CDR2 FQNNGV. The CDR3 loop spans 14 amino acids. V lost 8 bases to trimming and J lost 3 bases; unmatched junction nucleotides: 9. CDR3 in DNA: TGTGCCAGCGGCTCTGGACAGGCGAAAGAGACCCAGTACTTC. Protein product: CASGSGQAKETQYF.

This clonotype is categorized as medium-sized. In DNA, the CDR3 is TGTGCCAGCAGCTTGGGGACCGAGCAGTACTTC. It is translated as CASSLGTEQYF. This chain uses TRBV11-2 with TRBJ2-7; the D gene could be TRBD1 or TRBD2 (5 bases each). Trimming removed 3 bases from V and 6 bases from J, with 6 bases in between. CDR1 and CDR2 (germline): SGHAT, FQNNGV. This CDR3 has 11 amino acids. Filled out from reference TRBV11-2 and TRBJ2-7, the complete variable domain reads EAGVAQSPRYKIIEKRQSVAFWCNPISGHATLYWYQQILGQGPKLLIQFQNNGVVDDSQLPKDRFSAERLKGVDSTLKIQPAKLEDSAVYLCASSLGTEQYFGPGTRLTVT.

With regard to this clonotype: The conserved closing phenylalanine or tryptophan is absent in this CDR3, likely reflecting a read error. The gene calls are TRBV6-1 and TRBJ2-7, with D perhaps matching TRBD1 (5 bases). CDR1 is MNHNS, CDR2 SASEGT, per germline. The CDR3 loop spans 16 amino acids. The CDR3, as DNA: TGTACCAGCAGTGAACATCATAGTACAGGAGCCTACGAGCAGTACTCC. It is translated as CTSSEHHSTGAYEQYS.

This clonotype has at least ten counts. CDR3 nucleotide sequence: TGTGCCAGCAGTTTGGACAGCTACGAGCAGTACTTC. The encoded protein is CASSLDSYEQYF. The chain has TRBV28 and TRBJ2-7; a possible D gene is TRBD1 (6 bases). CDR1 and CDR2 (germline): MDHEN, SYDVKM. This CDR3 has 12 amino acids. With 3 bases removed from V and 3 bases from J, the gap between germline ends came to 6 bases.

For this clonotype: One junction end disagrees with the germline gene, perhaps due to a read error. The rearrangement links TRBV6-6 to TRBJ2-7; 9 bases fit TRBD1. The germline V gene has CDR1 MNHNY and CDR2 SVGAGI (reference sequence). The CDR3 runs to 16 residues. In nucleotides, the CDR3 is TGTGCCAACAGTTACTCGGGCCAGGACAGGGGTGGCGAGCAGTACTTC. Its protein is CANSYSGQDRGGEQYF.

In regard to this clonotype: One end of the junction fails to match germline, which may point to a read error. The chain recombines TRBV29-1 with TRBJ1-5, with a tentative D call TRBD1 (6 bases). Germline assignment: CDR1 SQVTM and CDR2 ANQGSEA. The CDR3 consists of 14 residues. CDR3 sequence: CSVGGQGYGQPHHF. CDR3 bases: TGCAGCGTTGGGGGGCAAGGGTATGGTCAGCCCCATCATTTT.

The rearrangement joins TRBV4-1 to TRBJ1-2, with D tentatively TRBD1 (5 bases). The germline V gene has CDR1 MGHRA and CDR2 YSYEKL. Trimming stripped 1 base from V and 2 bases from J, with 14 bases between. CDR3 size: 16 residues. The CDR3 here is CASSQGGRGANYGYTF. CDR3 DNA: TGCGCCAGCAGCCAAGGGGGCCGTGGGGCAAACTATGGCTACACCTTC.

Concerning this clonotype: This clone may be a read error of a much larger clone one base away. This chain connects TRBV7-9 to TRBJ2-3; 8 bases agree with TRBD2. The CDR3 is made up of 16 amino acids. Germline lookup yields CDR1 SEHNR and CDR2 FQNEAQ (reference sequence). CDR3 amino acids: CASSLGASGSTYTQYF. CDR3 DNA: TGTGCCAGCAGCTTAGGAGCCAGCGGGAGCACATATACGCAGTATTTT.

For this clonotype: Since no conserved phenylalanine or tryptophan closes the CDR3, a read error is the likely cause. The CDR3 nucleotides read TGTGCCAGCAGCCAAGGGTTACGGACAGGGGCCCCTGGGCCCAAAAACATTCAGTACTTA. Translated, it gives CASSQGLRTGAPGPKNIQYL. The V gene is TRBV11-2, the J gene TRBJ2-4, with 9 bases aligning to TRBD1. The CDR3 consists of 20 residues. From germline, CDR1 is SGHAT and CDR2 FQNNGV. Germline trimming cut 5 bases from V and 2 bases from J; bases unmatched to any gene: 19.

This clonotype is deemed large. V is TRBV6-2 or TRBV6-3 and J is TRBJ1-5; TRBD1 matches at 7 bases. After removal of 6 bases from V and 2 bases from J, the junction contained 7 bases not matched to a gene. CDR3 length equals 15 residues. CDR1 and CDR2 from the germline V gene are MNHEY and SVGEGT. CDR3 sequence: CASSADRVGNQPQHF. The CDR3 DNA is TGTGCCAGCAGCGCCGACAGGGTGGGCAATCAGCCCCAGCATTTT.

A word on this clonotype: A much more abundant neighbour one base away suggests this may be a read error. This sequence joins TRBV6-5 and TRBJ2-1; maybe TRBD1 (6 bases). Germline V lookup: CDR1 MNHEY, CDR2 SVGAGI. This CDR3 comprises 12 residues. The CDR3 here is CASSNNRDEQCF. As DNA, the CDR3 is TGTGCCAGCAGCAACAACAGGGATGAGCAGTGCTTC.

In regard to this clonotype: A read error may be the cause here, since a much bigger clone is one base away. This likely comes from a read error, as the CDR3 has no conserved phenylalanine or tryptophan at its end. This chain uses TRBV4-1 with TRBJ2-7, with TRBD2 as a possible D gene (5 bases). CDR3 length equals 11 residues. Germline lookup yields CDR1 MGHRA and CDR2 YSYEKL. V was clipped by 1 base and J by 7 bases, with 5 bases between them. The CDR3 spells CASSQAGEQYL. DNA of the CDR3: TGCGCCAGCAGCCAAGCGGGGGAGCAGTACTTA.

The sample holds a few counts of this clonotype. The junction departs from the called germline gene at one end, perhaps through a read error. In DNA, the CDR3 is TGTGTCAGCAGCTTAGGGAGGGGGAGAACCGGGGAACTGTTTTTT. This gives the protein CVSSLGRGRTGELFF. The gene calls are TRBV11-2 and TRBJ2-2; tentatively, D is TRBD2 (7 bases). The CDR3 loop spans 15 amino acids. Germline V gene lookup returns CDR1 SGHAT and CDR2 FQNNGV.

This chain connects TRBV11-2 to TRBJ2-5; D is undetermined. V gave up 5 bases and J gave up 4 bases, with 11 bases separating them. The CDR3 length is 13 residues. Germline lookup yields CDR1 SGHAT and CDR2 FQNNGV. CDR3 sequence reads: CASSTQSRETQYF. CDR3 nucleotide sequence: TGTGCCAGCAGCACCCAATCTAGAGAGACCCAGTACTTC.

A word on this clonotype: The missing conserved phenylalanine or tryptophan at the end of this CDR3 makes a read error likely. The chain has TRBV10-2 and TRBJ2-2; D unresolved. The CDR3 contains 13 residues. Germline V gives CDR1 WSHSY, CDR2 SAAADI. The V end lost 6 bases, the J end lost 1 base, and 6 bases lay between the germline ends. The CDR3 region is CASRGLNTGELFS. The CDR3 bases are TGCGCCAGCAGGGGTCTGAACACCGGGGAGCTGTTTTCT.

This clonotype was counted at least ten times. The rearrangement uses TRBV12-3 or TRBV12-4 and TRBJ2-2; D remains unclear. The CDR3 has 16 residues. V was cut by 3 bases and J by 5 bases, with 16 bases left in between. CDR3 DNA sequence: TGTGCCAGCAGTTTCGGCCGCCAAATGAAGACCGGGGAGCTGTTTTTT. This codes for CASSFGRQMKTGELFF.

To note about this clonotype: With a much larger clone just one base away, this may be a read error. The DNA for the CDR3 is TGTGCCAGCATAGGTCTAACCTACGAGCAGTACTTC. Translated, it gives CASIGLTYEQYF. The chain links TRBV6-1 to TRBJ2-7, with no clear D. V was trimmed by 7 bases and J by 2 bases, leaving 9 bases between them. Germline V lookup: CDR1 MNHNS, CDR2 SASEGT. The CDR3 contains 12 residues.

Of note for this clonotype: The junction departs from germline at one end; a sequencing error may be responsible. This sequence joins TRBV5-4 and TRBJ1-1; 7 positions agree with TRBD1. The CDR3 spans 13 residues. Per the germline V gene, CDR1 is SGHNT and CDR2 is YYREEE (reference sequence). The CDR3 DNA follows: TGCGCCAGCAGCATGGCAGGGGGGACTGAAGCTTTCTTT. It is translated as CASSMAGGTEAFF.

This clonotype was found a few times. CDR3: CASSLQLAGGRNEQFF. The DNA for the CDR3 is TGTGCCAGCAGTCTTCAGTTAGCGGGAGGCCGCAATGAGCAGTTCTTC. This chain uses TRBV28 with TRBJ2-1; 10 nucleotides agree with TRBD2. CDR1 and CDR2 from the germline V gene are MDHEN and SYDVKM. The junction had 10 bases not matched to a gene; V was cut back by 5 bases and J by 6 bases. The CDR3 extends over 16 amino acids. Supplemented by reference TRBV28 and TRBJ2-1, the full variable domain reads DVKVTQSSRYLVKRTGEKVFLECVQDMDHENMFWYRQDPGLGLRLIYFSYDVKMKEKGDIPEGYSVSREKKERFSLILESASTNQTSMYLCASSLQLAGGRNEQFFGPGTRLTVL.

At least ten counts were recorded for this clonotype. The chain is built from TRBV4-1 and TRBJ2-3; the match to TRBD1 covers 12 bases. Trimming removed 4 bases from V and 0 bases from J; junction bases left unmatched: 5. The germline gives CDR1 MGHRA, CDR2 YSYEKL. The CDR3 has 17 residues. Here the CDR3 DNA reads TGCGCCAGCAGCCTCCGGGACAGGGGGCTTAGCACAGATACGCAGTATTTT. It encodes CASSLRDRGLSTDTQYF.

This clonotype was observed at least ten times. V is TRBV20-1 and J is TRBJ2-3, with 7 bases lining up with TRBD2. This CDR3 has 15 residues. The junction had 8 bases not matched to a gene; V was cut back by 5 bases and J by 0 bases. CDR1 DFQATT and CDR2 SNEGSKA come from the germline V gene (reference sequence). The CDR3 DNA reads TGCAGTGCTGACCCCGGGGGGTCCAGCACAGATACGCAGTATTTT. Translating gives CSADPGGSSTDTQYF.

The CDR3 DNA is TGTGCCAGCAGTGAATCGGGAGGGGCAGGGGCCCGACCCTACGAGCAGTACTTC. Its protein is CASSESGGAGARPYEQYF. V and J are TRBV25-1 and TRBJ2-7; 8 bases map to TRBD2. The CDR3 is 18 amino acids. J lost 2 bases, V lost 1 base, and 13 bases had no gene match. From germline, CDR1 is MGHDK and CDR2 SYGVNS.

The chain has TRBV5-8 and TRBJ2-2, with TRBD2 matching 13 bases. This CDR3 comprises 18 residues. Trimming cost V 6 bases and J 7 bases; bases outside gene matches: 15. CDR1 is SGHTS and CDR2 is YDEGEE in the germline V gene. DNA of the CDR3: TGTGCCAGCATCAACCCCGCGGGGACTAGCGGGGTCCGCGGGGAGCTGTTTTTT. Encoded protein: CASINPAGTSGVRGELFF. The entire variable domain, with the rest obtained from reference TRBV5-8 and TRBJ2-2, is as follows: EAGVTQSPTHLIKTRGQQATLRCSPISGHTSVYWYQQALGLGLQFLLWYDEGEERNRGNFPPRFSGRQFPNYSSELNVNALELEDSALYLCASINPAGTSGVRGELFFGEGSRLTVL.

To note about this clonotype: A much larger clonotype is one base distant, so this may be a read error. The final CDR3 position lacks the conserved phenylalanine or tryptophan, pointing to a likely read error. This chain connects TRBV5-5 to TRBJ1-1; D might be TRBD1 (5 bases). This CDR3 is 15 amino acids long. The germline V and J ends were trimmed by 2 bases and 8 bases, with 19 bases remaining between them. The germline V gene has CDR1 SGHKS and CDR2 YYEKEE (reference sequence). CDR3 in DNA: TGTGCCAGCAGCTTCGAAGGGACCGCCCGAGGGGAAGCTTTCTAT. The encoded protein is CASSFEGTARGEAFY.

Remarks on this clonotype: This likely comes from a read error, as the CDR3 has no conserved phenylalanine or tryptophan at its end. The chain couples TRBV5-6 to TRBJ2-5; D might be TRBD1 (6 bases). CDR1 SGHDT and CDR2 YYEEEE come from the germline V gene. The V gene lost 2 bases and the J gene lost 5 bases, with 10 bases spanning the gap. The CDR3 loop spans 13 amino acids. The CDR3 here is CASSFPTGETQYL. The CDR3 nucleotides read TGTGCCAGCAGCTTCCCTACAGGGGAGACCCAGTACCTC.

In this sample, this clonotype turned up a few times. This rearrangement joins TRBV25-1 to TRBJ2-2; D gene unclear. This CDR3 is 11 amino acids long. V lost 6 bases and J 6 bases, leaving 5 bases between the germline ends. The germline V gene encodes CDR1 MGHDK and CDR2 SYGVNS. The CDR3 here is CASRQPGELFF. In DNA form, the CDR3 reads TGTGCCAGCAGACAGCCCGGGGAGCTGTTTTTT.

In its sample, this clonotype was seen many times. A read error may produce the germline difference seen at one junction end. The chain uses TRBV5-4 and TRBJ2-4, with a possible D match to TRBD1 (5 bases). The CDR3 has 14 residues. From germline, CDR1 is SGHNT and CDR2 YYREEE (reference sequence). The CDR3 region has the DNA TGTGCCAGCAGCTTGGAGGGGCCCAAAAGCATTCAGTACTTC. Protein product: CASSLEGPKSIQYF.

This clonotype was detected only once. The junction differs from germline at one of its ends, possibly a read error. V gene TRBV29-1 combines with J gene TRBJ2-1; 7 bases match TRBD2. CDR1 and CDR2 (germline): SQVTM, ANQGSEA. This CDR3 has 14 residues. CDR3 coding DNA: TGCAGCGTATCTAGCGGAGGCGATGGGAATGAGCGGTTCTTC. Its protein product is CSVSSGGDGNERFF.